Each of the 32 T cell receptor beta chains below was sequenced from the same sample in a study of shared clonotypes between healthy human individuals. TCRdb's copy holds only in-frame clones and misses some; the assay was immunoSEQ multiplex PCR. The data show roughly 650,000 clones, with around 97% seen just once and 0.057% held by the top ten. The sample comprised naive CD4+ T cells sorted from blood. Subset meaning: CD45RA+ positively selected. Receptors were obtained from a woman in her thirties in good health.

The chain uses TRBV30 and TRBJ2-3; D is perhaps TRBD1 (5 bases). Germline CDR1 GTSNPN, CDR2 SVGIG (reference sequence). Trimming removed 2 bases from V and 6 bases from J, with 27 bases in between. CDR3 size: 18 residues. CDR3 coding DNA: TGTGCCTGGAGTTTTGGTCGAACAACCGGGCCGCCAGGGGATACGCAGTATTTT. It translates to CAWSFGRTTGPPGDTQYF.

The gene calls are TRBV18 and TRBJ1-3; TRBD1 matches 8 bases. Trimming cost V 5 bases and J 2 bases; bases outside gene matches: 5. From germline, CDR1 is KGHSH and CDR2 LQKENI. This CDR3 is 15 amino acids long. The CDR3 bases are TGTGCCAGCTCAATTGGGACAGGCACTGGAAACACCATATATTTT. This codes for CASSIGTGTGNTIYF.

V gene TRBV27 combines with J gene TRBJ2-7; 7 positions match TRBD2. The CDR3 sequence is 15 residues long. V shed 2 bases and J 5 bases; nucleotides not matched to a gene: 9. The germline CDR1 and CDR2 sequences are MNHEY and SMNVEV (reference sequence). Here the CDR3 reads CASSLVREFNNEQYF. For the CDR3, the DNA is TGTGCCAGCAGTTTAGTGCGGGAGTTCAACAACGAGCAGTACTTC.

In its sample, this clone was seen once. The rearrangement uses TRBV10-1 and TRBJ1-3; the match to TRBD1 covers 9 bases. V gave up 10 bases and J gave up 3 bases; unmatched junction bases: 4. This CDR3 comprises 13 residues. The germline gives CDR1 WNHNN, CDR2 SYGVQD (reference sequence). The CDR3 region is CATMDRGGNTIYF. CDR3 nucleotide sequence: TGCGCCACTATGGACAGGGGTGGAAACACCATATATTTT.

This chain joins TRBV5-6 and TRBJ1-4, with no clear D. Per the germline V gene, CDR1 is SGHDT and CDR2 is YYEEEE. CDR3 length: 14 residues. The V gene lost 4 bases and the J gene lost 0 bases, with 7 bases spanning the gap. CDR3 residues: CASSRATTNEKLFF. In DNA, the CDR3 is TGTGCCAGCAGCCGAGCCACAACTAATGAAAAACTGTTTTTT.

The chain links TRBV6-1 to TRBJ2-7; 10 bases are shared with TRBD1. J was trimmed by 6 bases and V by 1 base; bases with no gene match: 6. The CDR3 has 15 amino acids. CDR1 is MNHNS and CDR2 is SASEGT in the germline V gene. The CDR3 coding sequence is TGTGCCAGCAGTGAAGTGGGGACAGGGGTTCGCGAGCAGTACTTC. Protein sequence: CASSEVGTGVREQYF.

This CDR3 is CASSGRGTSADYEQYF. CDR3 in DNA: TGCGCCAGCAGCGGGCGGGGGACTAGCGCCGACTACGAGCAGTACTTC. The rearrangement joins TRBV5-1 to TRBJ2-5, with 10 positions matching TRBD2. The DNA end favors TRBJ2-7, so the J call may be wrong. Germline V gives CDR1 SGHRS, CDR2 YFSETQ. The CDR3 runs 16 residues.

CDR3 coding DNA: TGTGCCAGCCGGAACTCTGGGGCCAACGTCCTGACTTTC. Translation gives CASRNSGANVLTF. The V gene is TRBV6-1, the J gene TRBJ2-6; no clear D. This CDR3 contains 13 residues. Germline-derived CDR1 and CDR2 are MNHNS and SASEGT. V lost 8 bases to trimming and J lost 0 bases, with 5 bases between them.

V and J are TRBV7-2 and TRBJ2-1; TRBD2 aligns across 10 bases. CDR1 and CDR2 from the germline V gene are SGHTA and FQGNSA. V lost 2 bases to trimming and J lost 7 bases; unmatched junction nucleotides: 17. This CDR3 is built from 19 residues. This chain's CDR3 is CASSLQSWASGSFRNEQFF. CDR3 nucleotides: TGTGCCAGCAGCTTACAAAGCTGGGCTAGCGGGAGCTTCAGGAATGAGCAGTTCTTC.

The chain uses TRBV28 and TRBJ2-5; the D gene is possibly TRBD1 (6 bases). Germline lookup yields CDR1 MDHEN and CDR2 SYDVKM. The V gene lost 4 bases and the J gene lost 3 bases, with 6 bases spanning the gap. This CDR3 region has 12 residues. The CDR3 here is CASSWDKETQYF. The CDR3 nucleotides are TGTGCCAGCAGTTGGGACAAAGAGACCCAGTACTTC.

This chain joins TRBV7-8 and TRBJ2-7; TRBD1 might be the D (6 bases). V was cut by 4 bases and J by 1 base, with 11 bases left in between. The CDR3 sequence is 14 residues long. The V gene's germline CDR1 is SGHVS and CDR2 FQNEAQ. CDR3 sequence reads: CASSSGTLSYEQYF. The CDR3 coding sequence is TGTGCCAGCAGCTCGGGGACATTATCCTACGAGCAGTACTTC.

J is TRBJ1-4 and V is TRBV10-1; a possible D gene is TRBD1 (6 bases). The CDR3 runs 15 residues. The V and J ends lost 2 bases and 11 bases respectively, with 18 bases between them. Germline loops: CDR1 WNHNN, CDR2 SYGVQD (reference sequence). CDR3 residues: CASSEGWGAGGKLFF. The CDR3 DNA is TGCGCCAGCAGTGAGGGCTGGGGGGCCGGTGGGAAACTGTTTTTT.

The rearrangement joins TRBV30 to TRBJ2-2, with D unclear. The germline V gene encodes CDR1 GTSNPN and CDR2 SVGIG (reference sequence). Trimming took off 4 bases at V and 7 bases at J, with 7 bases between the two ends. CDR3 size: 11 residues. CDR3 region: CAWTQLGELFF. CDR3 nucleotide sequence: TGTGCCTGGACCCAGCTCGGGGAGCTGTTTTTT.

The J gene is TRBJ2-5, the V gene TRBV2; 7 bases map to TRBD1. The better agreement between TRBJ2-7 and the DNA end casts doubt on the J call. This CDR3 is 14 amino acids long. Germline assignment: CDR1 SNHLY and CDR2 FYNNEI. DNA for the CDR3: TGTGCCAGCAGTGGGGGACAGCTCTCCTACGAGCAGTACTTC. Translated, it gives CASSGGQLSYEQYF.

This chain uses TRBV7-9 with TRBJ2-3; D might be TRBD1 (6 bases). Trimming left V 5 bases short and J 2 bases short, with 11 bases between. The CDR3 covers 14 residues. CDR1 and CDR2 from the germline V gene are SEHNR and FQNEAQ (reference sequence). In DNA form, the CDR3 reads TGTGCCAGCAGCGCTCGGACAGTCACAGATACGCAGTATTTT. Protein: CASSARTVTDTQYF.

The rearrangement joins TRBV5-1 to TRBJ2-6; D remains unclear. The CDR3 totals 14 residues. Germline assignment: CDR1 SGHRS and CDR2 YFSETQ. The ends were cut back, 0 bases at V and 8 bases at J, with 9 bases in the middle. The chain's CDR3 is CASSLVAGSNVLTF. CDR3 sequence (DNA): TGCGCCAGCAGCTTGGTAGCCGGGTCCAACGTCCTGACTTTC.

The chain couples TRBV18 to TRBJ2-1; 10 nucleotides match TRBD1. Germline CDR1 and CDR2: KGHSH and LQKENI. The length of the CDR3 is 15 residues. Unmatched junction bases numbered 4, after V lost 3 bases and J lost 5 bases. The CDR3 DNA is TGTGCCAGCTCACCCGGGACAGGGGTCCACAATGAGCAGTTCTTC. Amino acid sequence: CASSPGTGVHNEQFF.

This clone was detected once. The chain joins TRBV19 to TRBJ1-5; 12 bases are shared with TRBD1. The CDR3 has 22 amino acids. The V and J ends lost 7 bases and 5 bases, in that order; junction bases with no gene match: 27. The germline V gene encodes CDR1 LNHDA and CDR2 SQIVND (reference sequence). DNA for the CDR3: TGTGCCAGTAACGGTAGGGCGGGACAGGGGGCGATTCGGGGTTGGGGACATCAGCCCCAGCATTTT. Protein: CASNGRAGQGAIRGWGHQPQHF.

CDR3 protein: CASSRTGESPLHF. The CDR3, as DNA: TGTGCCAGCAGTAGGACAGGGGAGTCACCCCTCCACTTT. The chain is built from TRBV28 and TRBJ1-6, with TRBD1 identical over 9 bases. CDR1 is MDHEN and CDR2 is SYDVKM in the germline V gene. V was pared by 5 bases and J by 10 bases, with 3 bases of the junction left unmatched. The CDR3 runs 13 residues. The variable domain in full, completed from reference TRBV28 and TRBJ1-6, reads DVKVTQSSRYLVKRTGEKVFLECVQDMDHENMFWYRQDPGLGLRLIYFSYDVKMKEKGDIPEGYSVSREKKERFSLILESASTNQTSMYLCASSRTGESPLHFGNGTRLTVT.

This clone showed up just a few times. The genes are TRBV14 and TRBJ1-5; D unclear. The CDR3 is 13 residues long. Between the trimmed V and J ends, which lost 1 base and 5 bases, there was a span of 6 bases. CDR1 and CDR2 from the germline V gene are SGHDN and FVKESK. The DNA of the CDR3 is TGTGCCAGCAGCCAAGGGGCTTATCAGCCCCAGCATTTT. Residues: CASSQGAYQPQHF.

The table lists this clone with a few counts. CDR3 nucleotides: TGTGCCAGCAGCTTACAATCCAGCAACACTGAAGCTTTCTTT. As protein: CASSLQSSNTEAFF. The chain has TRBV11-2 and TRBJ1-1; D remains ambiguous. Trimming stripped 2 bases from V and 2 bases from J, with 9 bases between. The CDR3 length is 14 residues. Per germline, CDR1 SGHAT and CDR2 FQNNGV. Combining the CDR3 with reference TRBV11-2 and TRBJ1-1 gives the whole variable domain EAGVAQSPRYKIIEKRQSVAFWCNPISGHATLYWYQQILGQGPKLLIQFQNNGVVDDSQLPKDRFSAERLKGVDSTLKIQPAKLEDSAVYLCASSLQSSNTEAFFGQGTRLTVV.

The chain carries TRBV16 and TRBJ1-1; D unresolved. This CDR3 has 17 residues. The V end was cut by 3 bases, the J end by 1 base, with 18 bases between. Germline values: CDR1 KGHSY, CDR2 FQNENV. The chain's CDR3 is CASSHPHGRRANTEAFF. For the CDR3, the DNA is TGTGCCAGCAGCCACCCTCACGGGCGGCGGGCGAACACTGAAGCTTTCTTT.

The V gene is TRBV5-4, the J gene TRBJ2-1, with 13 bases that match TRBD2. Germline V gene data show CDR1 as SGHNT and CDR2 as YYREEE (reference sequence). CDR3 size: 16 residues. Losses at the gene ends were 6 bases for V and 8 bases for J; bases not matched to a gene: 11. The CDR3 DNA sequence: TGTGCCAGCATGGGGGGACTAGCGGGATCTACCTATGAGCAGTTCTTC. This sequence encodes CASMGGLAGSTYEQFF.

The gene calls are TRBV28 and TRBJ1-1; weak D call: TRBD1 (5 bases). Germline CDR1 is MDHEN and CDR2 is SYDVKM. The V and J ends lost 4 bases and 6 bases respectively, with 15 bases between them. This CDR3 has 14 amino acids. The CDR3 nucleotides read TGTGCCAGCAGTTCCGGGGCAGCCGGCCCTGAAGCTTTCTTT. Protein sequence: CASSSGAAGPEAFF.

In its sample, this clone was seen once. V usage is TRBV5-1 and J usage is TRBJ2-2, with a weak D call TRBD2 (6 bases). Trimming pared 4 bases from V and 6 bases from J, leaving 16 bases between. Germline V lookup: CDR1 SGHRS, CDR2 YFSETQ. This CDR3 region has 15 residues. In DNA, the CDR3 is TGCGCCAGCAGCGCTGGCGGGACGGTCCCCGGGGAGCTGTTTTTT. Its translation: CASSAGGTVPGELFF.

This clone was found once. The CDR3 spells CASSSVSVAGGFETQYF. DNA of the CDR3: TGTGCCAGCAGCTCAGTCTCTGTAGCGGGAGGTTTTGAGACCCAGTACTTC. The rearrangement links TRBV11-2 to TRBJ2-5, with 10 bases aligning to TRBD2. V dropped 4 bases and J dropped 5; count of bases not matched to a gene: 13. Germline lookup yields CDR1 SGHAT and CDR2 FQNNGV. This CDR3 is 17 amino acids long.

The chain recombines TRBV9 with TRBJ1-6, with D perhaps TRBD1 (5 bases). Looked up from germline, CDR1 is SGDLS and CDR2 is YYNGEE. Deletions cut 0 bases from V and 10 bases from J, with 14 bases between. This CDR3 has 15 residues. The CDR3 DNA is TGTGCCAGCAGCGTAGTGGGGGGTACGGGATCACCCCTCCACTTT. Encoded protein: CASSVVGGTGSPLHF. The variable domain in full, with the rest retrieved from reference TRBV9 and TRBJ1-6, is DSGVTQTPKHLITATGQRVTLRCSPRSGDLSVYWYQQSLDQGLQFLIQYYNGEERAKGNILERFSAQQFPDLHSELNLSSLELGDSALYFCASSVVGGTGSPLHFGNGTRLTVT.

V and J are TRBV10-2 and TRBJ1-4, with 11 bases that match TRBD1. Germline V gives CDR1 WSHSY, CDR2 SAAADI. The CDR3 sequence is 15 residues long. V shed 5 bases and J 8 bases; nucleotides not matched to a gene: 7. In DNA, the CDR3 is TGCGCCAGCAGTCGGGACAGGGGGTCGGGGGAAAAACTGTTTTTT. Translating it yields CASSRDRGSGEKLFF.

The chain joins TRBV5-4 to TRBJ2-7; 8 bases match TRBD1. With 4 bases clipped from V and 5 bases from J, the junction kept 8 bases outside the gene matches. The CDR3 is 14 amino acids. Germline assignment: CDR1 SGHNT and CDR2 YYREEE (reference sequence). CDR3 region: CASSLRTGWDEQYF. The CDR3 DNA sequence: TGTGCCAGCAGCCTGAGGACAGGGTGGGACGAGCAGTACTTC.

The genes are TRBV28 and TRBJ1-1; D not resolved. The CDR3 is 13 residues long. Trimming cost V 1 base and J 2 bases, with 5 bases left between them. The germline CDR1 and CDR2 sequences are MDHEN and SYDVKM. The CDR3 sequence is CASSLYSNTEAFF. Written as DNA, the CDR3 is TGTGCCAGCAGTTTATATTCAAACACTGAAGCTTTCTTT.

V gene TRBV20-1 combines with J gene TRBJ1-2; D not certain. Germline CDR1 and CDR2: DFQATT and SNEGSKA (reference sequence). The CDR3 consists of 11 residues. Trimming removed 7 bases from V and 7 bases from J, with 13 bases in between. In DNA, the CDR3 is TGCAGTGGCTCGTCCTTGGTTGGCTACACCTTC. Translating gives CSGSSLVGYTF.

V and J are TRBV5-1 and TRBJ2-5; 8 bases fit TRBD1. The CDR3 has 15 residues. Germline trimming cut 6 bases from V and 7 bases from J; bases unmatched to any gene: 14. Germline V lookup: CDR1 SGHRS, CDR2 YFSETQ. The DNA for the CDR3 is TGCGCCAGCAAACCGGACAGGGATAAAATAATGACCCAGTACTTC. Protein: CASKPDRDKIMTQYF.